This TCR beta chain was captured by sequencing in a study of shared clonotypes between healthy human individuals. V shed 2 bases and J 4 bases; nucleotides not matched to a gene: 5. CDR1 is SGHDT, CDR2 YYEEEE, per germline. CDR3 size: 16 residues. Naive CD8 cells lacked CD45RO, underwent positive selection for CCR7 and left out terminally differentiated effector memory CD45RA+ cells. TCRdb's table, derived via immunoSEQ multiplex PCR, lists solely in-frame clones and lacks some. Of about 580,000 clones detected, about 98% appear once; the ten largest clones hold less than 0.35%. The V call is TRBV5-6, the J call TRBJ2-2; 10 bases agree with TRBD2. The sample comprised naive CD8+ T cells sorted from blood. The clonotype originates from a man in his thirties or forties in good health. CDR3 sequence reads: CASSLPAGGPTGELFF. CDR3 nucleotide sequence: TGTGCCAGCAGCTTACCAGCGGGAGGGCCCACCGGGGAGCTGTTTTTT. The full variable domain, with the rest looked up from reference TRBV5-6 and TRBJ2-2, is DAGVTQSPTHLIKTRGQQVTLRCSPKSGHDTVSWYQQALGQGPQFIFQYYEEEERQRGNFPDRFSGHQFPNYSSELNVNALLLGDSALYLCASSLPAGGPTGELFFGEGSRLTVL.